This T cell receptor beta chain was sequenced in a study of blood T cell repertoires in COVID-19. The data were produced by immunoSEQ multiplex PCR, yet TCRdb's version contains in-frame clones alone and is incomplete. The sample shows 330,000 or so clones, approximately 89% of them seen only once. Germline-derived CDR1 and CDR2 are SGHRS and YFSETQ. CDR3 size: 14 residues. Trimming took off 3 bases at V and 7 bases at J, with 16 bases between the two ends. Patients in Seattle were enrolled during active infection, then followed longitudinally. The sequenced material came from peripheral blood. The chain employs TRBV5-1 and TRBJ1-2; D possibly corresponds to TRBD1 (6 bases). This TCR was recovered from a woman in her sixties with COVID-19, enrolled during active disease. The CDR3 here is CASSWGPGKSGYTF. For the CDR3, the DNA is TGCGCCAGCAGCTGGGGGCCGGGGAAATCTGGCTACACCTTC.